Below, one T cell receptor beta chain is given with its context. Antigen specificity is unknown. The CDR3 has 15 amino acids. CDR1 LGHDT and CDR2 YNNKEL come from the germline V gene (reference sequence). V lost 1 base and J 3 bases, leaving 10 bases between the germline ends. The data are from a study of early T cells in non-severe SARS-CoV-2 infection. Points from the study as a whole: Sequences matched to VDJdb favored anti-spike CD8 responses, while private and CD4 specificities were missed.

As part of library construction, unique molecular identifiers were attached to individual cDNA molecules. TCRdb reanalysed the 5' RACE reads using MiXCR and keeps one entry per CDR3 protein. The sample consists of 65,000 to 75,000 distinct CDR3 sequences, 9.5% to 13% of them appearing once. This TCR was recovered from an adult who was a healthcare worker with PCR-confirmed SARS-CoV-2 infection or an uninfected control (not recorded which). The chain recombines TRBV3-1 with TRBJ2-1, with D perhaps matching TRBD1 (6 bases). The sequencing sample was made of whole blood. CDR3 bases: TGTGCCAGCAGCCAAGCAGGGGCCAGCTACAATGAGCAGTTCTTC. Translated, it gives CASSQAGASYNEQFF.